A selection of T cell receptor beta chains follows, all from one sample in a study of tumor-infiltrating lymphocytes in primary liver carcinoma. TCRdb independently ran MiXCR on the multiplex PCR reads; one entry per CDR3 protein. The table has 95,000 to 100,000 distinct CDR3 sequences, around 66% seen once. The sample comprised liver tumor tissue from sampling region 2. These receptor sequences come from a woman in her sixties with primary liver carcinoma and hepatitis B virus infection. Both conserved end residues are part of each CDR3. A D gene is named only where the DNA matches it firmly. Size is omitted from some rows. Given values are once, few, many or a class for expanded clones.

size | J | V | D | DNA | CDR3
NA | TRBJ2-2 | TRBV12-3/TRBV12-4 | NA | TGTGCCAGCAGTTTAGGGCAGCCGACCGAGGAGCAGTTTTTT | CASSLGQPTEEQFF
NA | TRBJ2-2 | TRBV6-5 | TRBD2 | TGTGCCAGTTATCGTGGGAGGGTGACCGGGGAGCTGTTTTTT | CASYRGRVTGELFF
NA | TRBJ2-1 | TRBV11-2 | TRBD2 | TGTGCCAGCAGCAGGAGACTAGCGGGAGGGCCGGGAGCCAATGAGCAGTTCTTC | CASSRRLAGGPGANEQFF
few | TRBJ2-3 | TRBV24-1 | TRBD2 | TGTGCCACGGGAGCGGGAGGGCCGAGCACAGATACGCAGTATTTT | CATGAGGPSTDTQYF
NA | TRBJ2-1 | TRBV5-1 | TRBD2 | TGCGCCAGCAGCTTCAGCGGGAGTAGGAATGAGCAACTCTTC | CASSFSGSRNEQLF
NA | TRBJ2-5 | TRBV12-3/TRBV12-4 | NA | TGTGCCAGCAATTTAGGACACAAGATCCAGTACTTC | CASNLGHKIQYF
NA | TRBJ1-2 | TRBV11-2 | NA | TGTGCCAGCAGCTCGACAGGCAACTATGGCTACATCTTC | CASSSTGNYGYIF
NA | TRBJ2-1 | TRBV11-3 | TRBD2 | TGTGCCATCGGAGGGGGCGGGAGGGGGTACAATGAGTTGTTCTTC | CAIGGGGRGYNELFF
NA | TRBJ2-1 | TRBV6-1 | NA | TGTGGCAGCAGTGGGGGACGCCACAATGAGCAGGTCTTC | CGSSGGRHNEQVF
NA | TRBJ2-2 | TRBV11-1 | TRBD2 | TGTGCCAGCAGCCCCTTAAGTTCGGGAGGGGCCGGGGAGTTGTTTTTT | CASSPLSSGGAGELFF
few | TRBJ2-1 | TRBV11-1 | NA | TGTGCCAGCAGCTTAAGGCGGGGTAACTACAATGGGCAATTCTTC | CASSLRRGNYNGQFF
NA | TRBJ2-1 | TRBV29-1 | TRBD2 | TGCAGAGTTAAGTGGACTAGGTACAATGAGCAGTTCTTC | CRVKWTRYNEQFF
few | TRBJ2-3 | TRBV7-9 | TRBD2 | TGTGCCAGCAGCTCACTAGCGGGAGGCTCAGATACGCAGTATTTT | CASSSLAGGSDTQYF
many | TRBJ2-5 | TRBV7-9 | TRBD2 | TGTGCCAGCAGCTTAGTACGGGGTGGACTAGCGGGAGAGACCCAGTACTTC | CASSLVRGGLAGETQYF
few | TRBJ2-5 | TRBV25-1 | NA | TGTGCCGGCAGTGAATATCTGAGAGAGACCCAGTACTTC | CAGSEYLRETQYF
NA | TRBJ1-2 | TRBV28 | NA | TGTGCCAGCAGTCGAGAATCTCCATGCTATGGCTACACCTTC | CASSRESPCYGYTF
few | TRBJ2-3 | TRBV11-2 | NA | TGTGCCATCAGTTTAGGGAGACTAACGTACACGTCAGATACGCAGTATTTT | CAISLGRLTYTSDTQYF
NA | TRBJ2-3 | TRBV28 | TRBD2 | TGTGCCAGCAGCGAGCGGGAGGGGGGCACAGATACGCAGTATTTT | CASSEREGGTDTQYF
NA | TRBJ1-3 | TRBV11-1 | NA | TGTGCCAGCAGCTTCAATCCATCGTCAGGGGAATCTGGAAACACCATATATTTT | CASSFNPSSGESGNTIYF
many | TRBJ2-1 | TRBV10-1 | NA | TGCGCCAGCAGTGAGACGTCCGGGCGATACAATGAGCAGTTCTTC | CASSETSGRYNEQFF
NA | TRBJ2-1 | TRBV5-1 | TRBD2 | TGCGCCAGCAGCTGGGGACTAGTGGGAGTGCTTGAGCAGTTCTTC | CASSWGLVGVLEQFF
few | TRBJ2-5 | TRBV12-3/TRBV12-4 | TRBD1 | TGTGTCAGCAGTACGGACAGGGCCAGGGCCCAATACTTC | CVSSTDRARAQYF
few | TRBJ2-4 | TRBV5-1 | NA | TGCGCCAGCAGACATGACAGAAAAAACATTCAGTACTTC | CASRHDRKNIQYF
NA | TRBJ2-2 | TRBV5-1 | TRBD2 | TGCGCCAGCAGCCGGACTAGCGGGAGCACCGGGAACCTGTTTTTT | CASSRTSGSTGNLFF
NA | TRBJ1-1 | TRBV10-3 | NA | TGTGCCATCAGTGAGTCGTCAGGCACTGAAGCTTTCTTT | CAISESSGTEAFF
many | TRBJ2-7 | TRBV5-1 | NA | TGCGCCAGCAGCCACGGACTTTCCTACGAGCAGTACTTC | CASSHGLSYEQYF
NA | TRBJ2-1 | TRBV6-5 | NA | TGTGCCAGCCATAGGGGGGAGGCTAATGAGCAGTTCTTC | CASHRGEANEQFF
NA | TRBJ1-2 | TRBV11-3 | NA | TGTTCCAGCGGCTTAGCGACAGTTCTTGATGGCTACACCTTC | CSSGLATVLDGYTF
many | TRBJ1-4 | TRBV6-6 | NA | TGTGCCAGCAGTTACTCGGGACTAAAAAGAGAAAAACTGTTTTTT | CASSYSGLKREKLFF
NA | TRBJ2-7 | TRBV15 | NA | TGTGCCACCAGCAGAGATCTCAGCTACGAGCAGTACTTC | CATSRDLSYEQYF
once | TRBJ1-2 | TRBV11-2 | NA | TGTGCCAGCAGTTTAAAGAGGGTATTCTATGGCTACACCTTC | CASSLKRVFYGYTF
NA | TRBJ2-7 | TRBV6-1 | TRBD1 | TGTTCTAGCAGTGAAACCCCAGGAGGACAGGGGATAGACGAGCAGTACTTC | CSSSETPGGQGIDEQYF
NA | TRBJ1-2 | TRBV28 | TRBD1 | TGTGCCAGCAGATTAACCGTGGGACAGGGCGACTATGGCTACACCTTC | CASRLTVGQGDYGYTF
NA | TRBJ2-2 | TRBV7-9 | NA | TGTGCCAGCAGCCCCTCTCCCCGTGAGACAGGAGACACCGGGGAGCTGTTTTTT | CASSPSPRETGDTGELFF
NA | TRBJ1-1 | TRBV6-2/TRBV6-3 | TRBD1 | TGCGCCAGCAGTCCCTGGGACAGGGGGTTCACTGAAGCTCTCTTT | CASSPWDRGFTEALF
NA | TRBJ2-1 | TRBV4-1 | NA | TGCGCCAGCAGCGACTACAATGAGCAGTTCTTC | CASSDYNEQFF
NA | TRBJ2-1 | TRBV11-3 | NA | TGTGCCAACAGTGCCGGAGGCTACGATGAGCAGTTCTTC | CANSAGGYDEQFF
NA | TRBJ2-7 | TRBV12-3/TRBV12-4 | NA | TGTGCCAGCAGCTATGGGCCCGTGGACAAGGCCGAGCAGTACTTC | CASSYGPVDKAEQYF
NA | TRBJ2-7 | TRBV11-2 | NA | TGTGCCAGCAGCAATTTAAACGGGAAAGGGGCCTACGAGCACTACTTC | CASSNLNGKGAYEHYF
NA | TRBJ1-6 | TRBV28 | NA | TGTGCCAGGAGTTTAATAGGGCGTAATCCACCCCTCCACTTT | CARSLIGRNPPLHF
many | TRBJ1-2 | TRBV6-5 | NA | TGTGCCAGCAGTTGCTCTGCAGGGGTGGCGAGGAGTGGCTACACCTTC | CASSCSAGVARSGYTF
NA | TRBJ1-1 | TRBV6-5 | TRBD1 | TGTGCCAGCAGGCCTCGACAGGGGAAAGGGAACATTGAAGCCTTCTTT | CASRPRQGKGNIEAFF
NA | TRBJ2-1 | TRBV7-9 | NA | TGTGTCCGCAGCTTGATGGCCTACAATGAGCAGTTCTTC | CVRSLMAYNEQFF
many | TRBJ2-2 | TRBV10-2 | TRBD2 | TGCGCCAGCAAGGGCTGGGAGCGGGAGAATCAGAACACCGGGGAGCTGTTTTTT | CASKGWERENQNTGELFF
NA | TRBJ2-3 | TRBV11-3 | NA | TGTGCCAGCAGTTTAGGTCGACATACCACAGATACGCAGTATTTT | CASSLGRHTTDTQYF
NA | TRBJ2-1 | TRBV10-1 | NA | TGCGTCAGCAGTGAGGGGGTCTCCTACATTGAGCAGTTCTTC | CVSSEGVSYIEQFF
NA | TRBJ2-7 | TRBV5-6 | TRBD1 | TGTGCCAGCAGCGCCTGGGACAGATCCTACGAGCGGTACTTC | CASSAWDRSYERYF
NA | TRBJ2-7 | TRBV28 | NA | TGTGCCAACAGTTTATTGCAGGGATACGAGCAGTACTTC | CANSLLQGYEQYF
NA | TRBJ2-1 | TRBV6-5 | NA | TGTGCCGGCAGATACTCGCGGGGCAATGAGCAGTTCTTC | CAGRYSRGNEQFF
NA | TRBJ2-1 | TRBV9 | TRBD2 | TGTGCCAGCAGCGAGACCCTCGGGGGAATAGCGGGTAATGAGCAGTTCTTC | CASSETLGGIAGNEQFF
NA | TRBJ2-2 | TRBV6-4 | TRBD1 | TGTGCCGGCAGTGCAGGGGGCGACACCGGGGAGCTGTTTTTT | CAGSAGGDTGELFF
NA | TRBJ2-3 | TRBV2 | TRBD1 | TGTGCCAGCAGTAAACAGGGGGCCGCTAGCACAGATACGCAGTATTTT | CASSKQGAASTDTQYF
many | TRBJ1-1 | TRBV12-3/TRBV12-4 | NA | TGTGCCAGCAGTACATCTCTTGAAGCTTTCTTT | CASSTSLEAFF